The clone carrying this T cell receptor beta chain was counted ten times or more. The antigen is unknown. The data originate from a study of blood T cells in healthy people across ages. General study results and limits: More naive CD4+ cells and higher diversity were found in long-lived than in aged donors.

The CDR3 spans 13 residues. Per the germline V gene, CDR1 is SQVTM and CDR2 is ANQGSEA. Trimming pared 7 bases from V and 0 bases from J, leaving 10 bases between. The second PCR ran roughly 7 to 12 cycles with a sample-barcoded 5' primer and J-beta primers. MiXCR, run by TCRdb on the 5' RACE reads, gives a single entry per CDR3 protein. This table holds 1.5 million to 2 million distinct CDR3 sequences, 28% found once. Sequencing was done on a sample of blood. The sequence was collected from a young woman in good health. The chain uses TRBV29-1 and TRBJ1-5, with a possible D match to TRBD1 (6 bases). CDR3 sequence: CSAQGNSNQPQHF. The DNA for the CDR3 is TGCAGCGCCCAGGGGAATAGCAATCAGCCCCAGCATTTT.